The next 25 T cell receptor beta chains were all read from a single sample in a study of shared clonotypes between healthy human individuals. This table comes from immunoSEQ multiplex PCR, and its TCRdb copy is limited to in-frame clones, with some not included. The sample records millions of clones, 85% to 95% being singletons. The source material was naive CD4+ T cells from PBMCs. The sample's subset: CD45RA+ positively selected. The receptors were gathered from a man younger than 35 in good health. Some clones in this sample may be carry-over from other donors' samples.

The chain is built from TRBV15 and TRBJ2-3; D is possibly TRBD2 (5 bases). Germline V CDR1 and CDR2: LNHNV, YYDKDF (reference sequence). The CDR3 is 14 amino acids. Trimming stripped 5 bases from V and 2 bases from J, with 11 bases between. CDR3 nucleotide sequence: TGTGCCACCAGCCGAGGGCCGCACACAGATACGCAGTATTTT. Its translation: CATSRGPHTDTQYF.

J is TRBJ1-5 and V is TRBV28, with TRBD1 matching 7 bases. Germline CDR1 MDHEN, CDR2 SYDVKM. CDR3 length: 13 residues. V lost 6 bases, J lost 7 bases, and 6 bases stayed unmatched. Written as DNA, the CDR3 is TGTGCCAGCAGACGACAGGGCCAGCAGCCCCAGCATTTT. Translating gives CASRRQGQQPQHF.

The V and J genes are TRBV9 and TRBJ1-2; no clear D gene. Trimming left V 3 bases short and J 2 bases short, with 5 bases between. This CDR3 has 12 amino acids. Germline-derived CDR1 and CDR2 are SGDLS and YYNGEE. This CDR3 reads CASSATNYGYTF. For the CDR3, the DNA is TGTGCCAGCAGCGCGACAAACTATGGCTACACCTTC.

The chain has TRBV6-6 and TRBJ2-1; 8 bases are a match to TRBD1. The CDR3 spans 13 residues. Germline V gives CDR1 MNHNY, CDR2 SVGAGI (reference sequence). Losses at the gene ends were 5 bases for V and 7 bases for J; bases not matched to a gene: 4. The CDR3, as DNA: TGTGCCAGCAGTCCGAGGACAGGGAATGAGCAGTTCTTC. Amino acids: CASSPRTGNEQFF.

The CDR3 sequence: CASSQSGRALIEQFF. The CDR3 DNA follows: TGTGCCAGCAGCCAGAGCGGGAGGGCCTTAATTGAGCAGTTCTTC. The chain recombines TRBV11-2 with TRBJ2-1, with 10 bases lining up with TRBD2. Germline trimming cut 5 bases from V and 9 bases from J; bases unmatched to any gene: 10. The CDR3 runs to 15 residues. Germline lookup yields CDR1 SGHAT and CDR2 FQNNGV.

This sequence joins TRBV6-6 and TRBJ2-1, with 10 positions matching TRBD1. Germline-derived CDR1 and CDR2 are MNHNY and SVGAGI (reference sequence). V gave up 7 bases and J gave up 5 bases; unmatched junction bases: 11. This CDR3 has 16 residues. As DNA, the CDR3 is TGTGCCAGCACCAACCGGCGGGACAGGGGTCACAATGAGCAGTTCTTC. Translated, it gives CASTNRRDRGHNEQFF.

The V and J genes are TRBV6-4 and TRBJ2-7; TRBD1 matches 7 bases. This CDR3 comprises 17 residues. V lost 7 bases to trimming and J lost 2 bases; unmatched junction nucleotides: 17. Germline V CDR1 and CDR2: MRHNA, SNTAGT. The CDR3 region has the DNA TGTGCCAGCACCTACAGGGACAGATGCCTACCCGCCTACGAGCAGTACTTC. Its translation is CASTYRDRCLPAYEQYF.

The J gene is TRBJ2-5, the V gene TRBV5-1, with TRBD2 identical over 9 bases. V lost 2 bases, J lost 9 bases, and 11 bases stayed unmatched. Germline V lookup: CDR1 SGHRS, CDR2 YFSETQ. This CDR3 is 15 amino acids long. CDR3 coding DNA: TGCGCCAGCAGCTTCTCGCCTAGCGGGGCCGGGGCCCAGTACTTC. As protein: CASSFSPSGAGAQYF.

The sample holds a few counts of this clone. This chain connects TRBV30 to TRBJ1-3; D may be TRBD1 (6 bases). This CDR3 is 14 amino acids long. Deletions cut 2 bases from V and 0 bases from J, with 8 bases between. CDR1 and CDR2 (germline): GTSNPN, SVGIG (reference sequence). The CDR3 here is CAWSQGSSGNTIYF. The CDR3 nucleotides are TGTGCCTGGAGTCAGGGGAGCTCTGGAAACACCATATATTTT.

The chain employs TRBV4-1 and TRBJ2-5, with D possibly being TRBD2 (5 bases). The length of the CDR3 is 15 residues. Trimming stripped 3 bases from V and 5 bases from J, with 16 bases between. Germline lookup yields CDR1 MGHRA and CDR2 YSYEKL. CDR3 protein: CASSQAYREGETQYF. The CDR3 nucleotides read TGCGCCAGCAGCCAGGCCTACCGGGAAGGGGAGACCCAGTACTTC.

The chain uses TRBV18 and TRBJ2-5; 7 bases line up with TRBD2. The germline gives CDR1 KGHSH, CDR2 LQKENI. The CDR3 spans 15 residues. J was trimmed by 5 bases and V by 2 bases; bases with no gene match: 8. CDR3 in amino acids: CASSPAGLGGETQYF. As DNA, the CDR3 is TGTGCCAGCTCACCAGCCGGACTAGGAGGGGAGACCCAGTACTTC.

The rearrangement uses TRBV5-1 and TRBJ2-7, with a tentative D call TRBD1 (5 bases). Germline CDR1 SGHRS, CDR2 YFSETQ. V was clipped by 0 bases and J by 0 bases, with 7 bases between them. The CDR3 is made up of 14 amino acids. CDR3 nucleotide sequence: TGCGCCAGCAGCTTGGGACAGCGCTCCTACGAGCAGTACTTC. Protein sequence: CASSLGQRSYEQYF.

Remarks on this clone: The same CDR3 arises from other DNA sequences in this sample as well. CDR3 sequence: CASSVGQGGQPQHF. The CDR3 DNA reads TGTGCCAGCAGCGTAGGACAGGGGGGGCAGCCCCAGCATTTT. The rearrangement uses TRBV9 and TRBJ1-5; 9 nucleotides match TRBD1. J was trimmed by 7 bases and V by 0 bases; bases with no gene match: 2. Germline V gene data show CDR1 as SGDLS and CDR2 as YYNGEE. The CDR3 is 14 amino acids.

The rearrangement joins TRBV7-3 to TRBJ2-7, with D perhaps matching TRBD1 (6 bases). Germline loops: CDR1 SGHTA, CDR2 FQGTGA. There are 15 residues in the CDR3. V gave up 4 bases and J gave up 0 bases, with 13 bases separating them. The CDR3 loop reads CASSSGQIGSYEQYF. Here the CDR3 DNA reads TGTGCCAGCAGCTCCGGACAGATTGGCTCCTACGAGCAGTACTTC.

The sample holds one count of this clone. The chain is built from TRBV7-2 and TRBJ2-5; D is possibly TRBD2 (6 bases). The better agreement between TRBJ2-7 and the DNA end casts doubt on the J call. The length of the CDR3 is 14 residues. Per the germline V gene, CDR1 is SGHTA and CDR2 is FQGNSA. The CDR3 here is CASSLGTSGGEQYF. The DNA for the CDR3 is TGTGCCAGCAGCCTGGGGACTTCTGGCGGCGAGCAGTACTTC.

The rearrangement uses TRBV7-9 and TRBJ1-1, with 9 nucleotides matching TRBD1. The germline V gene encodes CDR1 SEHNR and CDR2 FQNEAQ (reference sequence). Trimming at V came to 4 bases and at J to 5 bases, leaving 5 bases not matched to a gene. The CDR3 runs 14 residues. The CDR3 bases are TGTGCCAGCAGCTATACAGGGGGCGGAACTGAAGCTTTCTTT. Its protein is CASSYTGGGTEAFF.

The chain recombines TRBV28 with TRBJ2-2; unclear D gene. Trimming took 8 bases from V and 0 from J, leaving 10 bases between them. This CDR3 comprises 14 residues. Germline V lookup: CDR1 MDHEN, CDR2 SYDVKM. Here the CDR3 DNA reads TGTGCCAGCCAGCGACACCCGAACACCGGGGAGCTGTTTTTT. Its translation is CASQRHPNTGELFF.

The chain recombines TRBV4-3 with TRBJ1-5; tentatively, D is TRBD1 (5 bases). Germline values: CDR1 LGHNA, CDR2 YSLEER. Trimming took off 0 bases at V and 9 bases at J, with 33 bases between the two ends. CDR3 length: 21 amino acids. CDR3 in amino acids: CASSQDRPRGFRDEVSGPQHF. The CDR3 DNA follows: TGCGCCAGCAGCCAAGATCGTCCCCGAGGATTTCGGGACGAAGTATCGGGGCCCCAGCATTTT.

The chain employs TRBV5-1 and TRBJ2-1; TRBD1 matches at 11 bases. The CDR3 has 14 residues. Trimming removed 6 bases from V and 8 bases from J; junction bases left unmatched: 7. Germline V gene data show CDR1 as SGHRS and CDR2 as YFSETQ. The CDR3 spells CASKGTGGLDEQFF. CDR3 nucleotide sequence: TGCGCCAGCAAGGGGACAGGGGGACTGGATGAGCAGTTCTTC.

As DNA, the CDR3 is TGTGCCAGCAGCCAAGGGACTCGCAAAGAGACCCAGTACTTC. Amino acid sequence: CASSQGTRKETQYF. The gene calls are TRBV4-2 and TRBJ2-5, with D possibly being TRBD2 (5 bases). CDR1 and CDR2 (germline): LGHNA, YNFKEQ. The CDR3 has 14 residues. Trimming removed 1 base at V and 3 bases at J, with 9 bases between.

The gene calls are TRBV27 and TRBJ1-2; 7 bases align to TRBD1. The V gene's germline CDR1 is MNHEY and CDR2 SMNVEV (reference sequence). Trimming removed 8 bases from V and 4 bases from J; junction bases left unmatched: 7. The CDR3 spans 13 residues. DNA of the CDR3: TGTGCCAGCCGCCCCGCAGGGGGCTATGGCTACACCTTC. Protein sequence: CASRPAGGYGYTF.

The genes are TRBV28 and TRBJ1-1; unclear D gene. V lost 0 bases and J 2 bases, leaving 10 bases between the germline ends. The CDR3 contains 15 residues. In germline, CDR1 is MDHEN, CDR2 SYDVKM. Here the CDR3 DNA reads TGTGCCAGCAGTTTATGGAGAGAGGAAAACACTGAAGCTTTCTTT. Its translation is CASSLWREENTEAFF.

This sequence joins TRBV7-9 and TRBJ1-1; weak D call: TRBD1 (6 bases). The CDR3 is 15 residues long. Trimming took off 6 bases at V and 5 bases at J, with 19 bases between the two ends. The germline V gene has CDR1 SEHNR and CDR2 FQNEAQ (reference sequence). CDR3 region: CASRKERGLETEAFF. CDR3 bases: TGTGCCAGCAGGAAAGAGCGGGGGCTGGAGACTGAAGCTTTCTTT.

This chain uses TRBV5-1 with TRBJ2-7, with D tentatively TRBD2 (6 bases). V was trimmed by 8 bases and J by 1 base, leaving 10 bases between them. This CDR3 is 12 amino acids long. The germline CDR1 and CDR2 sequences are SGHRS and YFSETQ. The CDR3, as DNA: TGCGCCAGTCACGGAGGGTCCTACGAGCAGTACTTC. Its protein product is CASHGGSYEQYF.

This clone has a single count. The chain recombines TRBV18 with TRBJ2-3; 9 bases line up with TRBD2. V was pared by 4 bases and J by 2 bases, with 10 bases of the junction left unmatched. The CDR3 spans 17 residues. The V gene's germline CDR1 is KGHSH and CDR2 LQKENI. CDR3 amino acids: CASSLPKTSGFTDTQYF. The CDR3 region has the DNA TGTGCCAGCTCACTTCCAAAGACTAGCGGATTCACAGATACGCAGTATTTT.